The 25 T cell receptor beta chains below come from one sample, sequenced in a study of graft-versus-host responses after intestinal transplantation. Generated by immunoSEQ multiplex PCR, the TCRdb table keeps only in-frame clones and is missing some. The table lists over 100,000 clones, approximately 94% of them singletons. Their recognized antigens are unknown. Sequencing used unstimulated CD4+ T cells sorted from spleen or lymph node cells, obtained before transplant. These receptor sequences come from a human donor who was the organ donor for an intestinal transplant.

The V and J genes are TRBV7-9 and TRBJ1-1, with D tentatively TRBD1 (5 bases). Trimming cost V 6 bases and J 1 base, with 12 bases left between them. Germline V gene data show CDR1 as SEHNR and CDR2 as FQNEAQ (reference sequence). The CDR3 runs to 14 residues. DNA of the CDR3: TGTGCCAGCAGTCCAGGGTTTAAGAACACTGAAGCTTTCTTT. Encoded protein: CASSPGFKNTEAFF.

This clone is a singleton in its sample. The chain has TRBV19 and TRBJ2-3, with TRBD1 matching over 11 bases. Germline CDR1 and CDR2: LNHDA and SQIVND (reference sequence). V lost 3 bases to trimming and J lost 6 bases; unmatched junction nucleotides: 5. The CDR3 spans 15 residues. The CDR3 protein is CASSIGGQGADTQYF. The CDR3 DNA is TGTGCCAGTAGTATCGGAGGACAGGGGGCTGATACGCAGTATTTT.

The chain uses TRBV19 and TRBJ2-7, with D perhaps assigned TRBD1 or TRBD2 (5 bases each). Trimming removed 9 bases at V and 6 bases at J, with 18 bases between. The CDR3 is 13 amino acids. CDR1 and CDR2 (germline): LNHDA, SQIVND (reference sequence). The CDR3 nucleotides are TGTGCCAGCGTTGGGCAGGGTCGGGGCGAGCAGTACTTC. Translated: CASVGQGRGEQYF.

This clone was seen once. The chain has TRBV28 and TRBJ1-3; 7 bases are a match to TRBD1. V gave up 3 bases and J gave up 2 bases; unmatched junction bases: 4. The CDR3 sequence is 15 residues long. From germline, CDR1 is MDHEN and CDR2 SYDVKM. CDR3 loop: CASSFGGQTGNTIYF. Written as DNA, the CDR3 is TGTGCCAGCAGTTTCGGGGGACAGACTGGAAACACCATATATTTT.

The chain uses TRBV11-2 and TRBJ2-7, with 11 bases aligning to TRBD2. J gave up 4 bases and V 2 bases, and 1 base lay outside the gene matches. This CDR3 has 14 amino acids. From germline, CDR1 is SGHAT and CDR2 FQNNGV. CDR3 protein: CASSLTSGSYEQYF. The CDR3 coding sequence is TGTGCCAGCAGCTTAACTAGCGGGAGTTACGAGCAGTACTTC.

The rearrangement joins TRBV9 to TRBJ2-1; D might be TRBD1 (6 bases). The V gene's germline CDR1 is SGDLS and CDR2 YYNGEE. V was trimmed by 1 base and J by 5 bases, leaving 16 bases between them. The CDR3 sequence is 16 residues long. DNA of the CDR3: TGTGCCAGCAGCGTAACCCCCCAGGGGACCGACAATGAGCAGTTCTTC. It specifies CASSVTPQGTDNEQFF.

On this clone: The identical CDR3 is also encoded by other nucleotide sequences in the sample. Here the CDR3 DNA reads TGTGCCAGCAGTGAAAGGGAAGAGACCCAGTACTTC. Protein: CASSEREETQYF. The chain employs TRBV2 and TRBJ2-5, with D unclear. This CDR3 has 12 residues. Germline CDR1 is SNHLY and CDR2 is FYNNEI. V lost 2 bases, J lost 3 bases, and 4 bases lay in between.

This chain links TRBV7-2 with TRBJ2-1, with 8 bases that match TRBD2. CDR3 size: 15 residues. Germline CDR1 SGHTA, CDR2 FQGNSA. V shed 5 bases and J 0 bases; nucleotides not matched to a gene: 3. DNA for the CDR3: TGTGCCAGCAGCCTTAGCGGGAACTCCTACAATGAGCAGTTCTTC. Protein: CASSLSGNSYNEQFF.

The gene calls are TRBV19 and TRBJ2-7, with TRBD2 identical over 11 bases. With V trimmed by 5 bases and J by 5 bases, 8 bases remained unmatched. Germline CDR1 reads LNHDA; CDR2 reads SQIVND (reference sequence). The CDR3 totals 15 residues. The CDR3 DNA reads as TGTGCCAGTAGTGCGGGGCTAGCGGGAGGTCACGAGCAGTACTTC. Its protein is CASSAGLAGGHEQYF.

This rearrangement joins TRBV28 to TRBJ2-1; D not certain. Germline CDR1 and CDR2: MDHEN and SYDVKM. V was trimmed by 5 bases and J by 3 bases, leaving 23 bases between them. This CDR3 is built from 18 residues. CDR3 loop: CASSGLSLGTSLYNEQFF. The CDR3 bases are TGTGCCAGCAGTGGGCTCTCCCTAGGAACATCCCTCTACAATGAGCAGTTCTTC.

V is TRBV9 and J is TRBJ1-1; D not certain. Trimming took off 1 base at V and 5 bases at J, with 12 bases between the two ends. Per germline, CDR1 SGDLS and CDR2 YYNGEE. CDR3 size: 14 residues. The CDR3 spells CASSVTTDRTEAFF. The DNA of the CDR3 is TGTGCCAGCAGCGTAACCACCGATAGGACTGAAGCTTTCTTT.

The V and J genes are TRBV10-1 and TRBJ2-7, with D hard to call. The length of the CDR3 is 13 residues. Per the germline V gene, CDR1 is WNHNN and CDR2 is SYGVQD (reference sequence). CDR3 bases: TGCCCAGGAAGACGAGGTACCCACTACGAGCAGTACTTC. This translates into CPGRRGTHYEQYF.

The chain has TRBV4-2 and TRBJ2-5; TRBD2 might be the D (6 bases). CDR1 is LGHNA, CDR2 YNFKEQ, per germline. V lost 4 bases to trimming and J lost 5 bases, with 11 bases between them. The CDR3 length is 13 residues. The CDR3 loop is CASSLLEGETQYF. CDR3 coding DNA: TGTGCCAGCAGCCTGCTGGAGGGGGAGACCCAGTACTTC.

This chain uses TRBV4-2 with TRBJ2-7; 7 positions agree with TRBD2. Losses at the gene ends were 4 bases for V and 3 bases for J; bases not matched to a gene: 9. Germline V CDR1 and CDR2: LGHNA, YNFKEQ. This CDR3 has 15 amino acids. CDR3 DNA sequence: TGTGCCAGCAGCCGCGGGAGAGGCACCCTCTACGAGCAGTACTTC. This translates into CASSRGRGTLYEQYF.

This clone was observed a single time. V and J are TRBV5-8 and TRBJ1-5; D unresolved. This CDR3 is 14 amino acids long. V was trimmed by 1 base and J by 0 bases, leaving 5 bases between them. Per germline, CDR1 SGHTS and CDR2 YDEGEE. The CDR3 spells CASSLLASNQPQHF. The CDR3 DNA reads as TGTGCCAGCAGCTTGCTAGCTAGCAATCAGCCCCAGCATTTT. The variable domain in full, completed from reference TRBV5-8 and TRBJ1-5, reads EAGVTQSPTHLIKTRGQQATLRCSPISGHTSVYWYQQALGLGLQFLLWYDEGEERNRGNFPPRFSGRQFPNYSSELNVNALELEDSALYLCASSLLASNQPQHFGDGTRLSIL.

The table lists this clone with a few counts. V is TRBV14 and J is TRBJ1-3; D not resolved. Per germline, CDR1 SGHDN and CDR2 FVKESK. V was shortened by 3 bases and J by 0 bases, with 3 bases between the two germline ends. This CDR3 has 13 residues. CDR3 sequence: CASSHSSGNTIYF. For the CDR3, the DNA is TGTGCCAGCAGCCACAGCTCTGGAAACACCATATATTTT.

The chain joins TRBV5-8 to TRBJ1-5, with TRBD1 as a possible D gene (6 bases). From germline, CDR1 is SGHTS and CDR2 YDEGEE. The CDR3 has 16 residues. Trimming left V 4 bases short and J 2 bases short, with 16 bases between. The CDR3 sequence: CASSATRGAGNQPQHF. The CDR3 DNA reads TGTGCCAGCAGCGCTACCCGGGGGGCCGGCAATCAGCCCCAGCATTTT.

This chain connects TRBV7-6 to TRBJ2-5, with no clear D. V lost 1 base and J 6 bases, leaving 3 bases between the germline ends. The CDR3 spans 11 residues. CDR1 is SGHVS, CDR2 FNYEAQ, per germline. CDR3 sequence (DNA): TGTGCCAGCAGCTTAGTCCAGACCCAGTACTTC. Protein product: CASSLVQTQYF.

Of note for this clone: One end of the junction varies from germline; a read error may be responsible. J is TRBJ2-2 and V is TRBV7-7, with TRBD2 as a possible D gene (5 bases). Germline values: CDR1 SSHAT, CDR2 FNYEAQ (reference sequence). The CDR3 runs 17 residues. CDR3 sequence reads: CASSLAQEGGYTGELFF. In DNA form, the CDR3 reads TGTGCTAGCAGCTTAGCGCAAGAGGGTGGTTACACCGGGGAGCTGTTTTTT.

In its sample, this clone was seen once. The chain has TRBV28 and TRBJ1-3, with unresolved D. The V gene lost 2 bases and the J gene lost 0 bases, with 8 bases spanning the gap. The CDR3 extends over 15 amino acids. Germline assignment: CDR1 MDHEN and CDR2 SYDVKM. CDR3 in amino acids: CASSLIRSSGNTIYF. The CDR3 nucleotides read TGTGCCAGCAGTTTAATTAGGAGCTCTGGAAACACCATATATTTT.

This sequence joins TRBV7-2 and TRBJ1-3, with a possible D match to TRBD1 (6 bases). The germline CDR1 and CDR2 sequences are SGHTA and FQGNSA. The CDR3 has 15 residues. With 5 bases removed from V and 7 bases from J, the gap between germline ends came to 18 bases. CDR3 bases: TGTGCCAGCAGCCGGTTTGGTGGGGGGCAGAACACCATATATTTT. Its protein product is CASSRFGGGQNTIYF.

This chain links TRBV5-1 with TRBJ2-3; D perhaps matches TRBD2 (6 bases). The CDR3 is 19 amino acids. V shed 0 bases and J shed 2 bases, with 22 bases lying between them. From germline, CDR1 is SGHRS and CDR2 YFSETQ. CDR3: CASSLGGGMILDATDTQYF. In DNA form, the CDR3 reads TGCGCCAGCAGCTTGGGTGGCGGGATGATCTTGGACGCCACAGATACGCAGTATTTT.

V usage is TRBV27 and J usage is TRBJ2-1; 7 bases are shared with TRBD1. Trimming removed 5 bases from V and 1 base from J; junction bases left unmatched: 8. The V gene's germline CDR1 is MNHEY and CDR2 SMNVEV (reference sequence). The CDR3 runs 16 residues. The CDR3 reads CASSTSGTVSYNEQFF. For the CDR3, the DNA is TGTGCCAGCAGTACCTCTGGGACAGTTTCCTACAATGAGCAGTTCTTC.

The chain employs TRBV18 and TRBJ2-3; 8 bases line up with TRBD2. V was pared by 1 base and J by 0 bases, with 3 bases of the junction left unmatched. This CDR3 contains 16 residues. Germline V gene data show CDR1 as KGHSH and CDR2 as LQKENI. Here the CDR3 reads CASSPLASGSTDTQYF. CDR3 bases: TGTGCCAGCTCACCACTCGCTAGCGGGAGCACAGATACGCAGTATTTT.

This clone was counted between two and nine times. The chain carries TRBV19 and TRBJ2-7, with D unresolved. V lost 3 bases and J lost 4, with 4 bases in between. The CDR3 contains 11 residues. Germline CDR1 reads LNHDA; CDR2 reads SQIVND (reference sequence). This CDR3 is CASSIGYEQYF. The CDR3 nucleotides are TGTGCCAGTAGTATCGGTTACGAGCAGTACTTC.